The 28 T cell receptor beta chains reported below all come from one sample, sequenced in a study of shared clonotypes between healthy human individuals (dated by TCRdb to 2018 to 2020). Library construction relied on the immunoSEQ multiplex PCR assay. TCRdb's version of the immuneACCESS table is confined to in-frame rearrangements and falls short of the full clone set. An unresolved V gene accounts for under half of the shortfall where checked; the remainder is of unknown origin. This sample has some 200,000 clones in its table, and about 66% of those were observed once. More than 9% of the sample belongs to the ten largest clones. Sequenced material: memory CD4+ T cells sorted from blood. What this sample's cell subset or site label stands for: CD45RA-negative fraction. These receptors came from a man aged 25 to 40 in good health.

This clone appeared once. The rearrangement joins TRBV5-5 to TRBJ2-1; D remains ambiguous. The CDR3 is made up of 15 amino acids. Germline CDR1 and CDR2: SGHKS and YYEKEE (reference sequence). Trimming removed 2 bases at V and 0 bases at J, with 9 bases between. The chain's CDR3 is CASSFERSSYNEQFF. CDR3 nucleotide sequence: TGTGCCAGCAGCTTTGAAAGGAGCTCCTACAATGAGCAGTTCTTC.

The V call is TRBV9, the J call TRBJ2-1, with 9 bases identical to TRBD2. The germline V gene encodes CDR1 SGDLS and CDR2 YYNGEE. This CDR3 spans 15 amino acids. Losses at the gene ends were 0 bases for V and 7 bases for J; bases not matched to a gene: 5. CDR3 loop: CASSVVGTSSNEQFF. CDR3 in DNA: TGTGCCAGCAGCGTAGTGGGGACTAGCTCTAATGAGCAGTTCTTC.

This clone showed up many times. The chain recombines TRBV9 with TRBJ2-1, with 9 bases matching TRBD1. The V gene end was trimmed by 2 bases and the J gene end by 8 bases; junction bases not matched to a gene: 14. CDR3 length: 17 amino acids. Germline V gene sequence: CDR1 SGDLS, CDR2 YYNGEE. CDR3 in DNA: TGTGCCAGCAGCGTTGACCCCGGGACAGGGATTTTATATGAGCAGTTCTTC. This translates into CASSVDPGTGILYEQFF.

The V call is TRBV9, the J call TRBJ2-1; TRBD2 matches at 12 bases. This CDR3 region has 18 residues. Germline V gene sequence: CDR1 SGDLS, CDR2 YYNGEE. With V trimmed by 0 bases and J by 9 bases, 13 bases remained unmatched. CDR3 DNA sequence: TGTGCCAGCAGCGTAGCTGGGGGAACTAGCGGGAGGTTGGGTGAGCAGTTCTTC. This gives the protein CASSVAGGTSGRLGEQFF.

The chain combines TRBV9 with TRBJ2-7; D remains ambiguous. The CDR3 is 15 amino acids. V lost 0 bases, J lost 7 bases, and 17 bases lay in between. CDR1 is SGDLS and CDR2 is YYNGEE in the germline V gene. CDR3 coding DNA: TGTGCCAGCAGCGTAGATGGCGGCTTGGCAGGTGAGCAGTACTTC. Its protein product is CASSVDGGLAGEQYF. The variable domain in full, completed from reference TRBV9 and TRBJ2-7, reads DSGVTQTPKHLITATGQRVTLRCSPRSGDLSVYWYQQSLDQGLQFLIQYYNGEERAKGNILERFSAQQFPDLHSELNLSSLELGDSALYFCASSVDGGLAGEQYFGPGTRLTVT.

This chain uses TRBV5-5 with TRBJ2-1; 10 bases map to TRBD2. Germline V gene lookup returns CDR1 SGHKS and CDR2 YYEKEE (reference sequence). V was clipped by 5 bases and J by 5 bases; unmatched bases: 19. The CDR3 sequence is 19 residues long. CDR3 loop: CASSLLTSGQTYSDNEQFF. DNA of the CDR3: TGTGCCAGCAGTCTGTTGACTAGCGGGCAAACTTACTCAGACAATGAGCAGTTCTTC.

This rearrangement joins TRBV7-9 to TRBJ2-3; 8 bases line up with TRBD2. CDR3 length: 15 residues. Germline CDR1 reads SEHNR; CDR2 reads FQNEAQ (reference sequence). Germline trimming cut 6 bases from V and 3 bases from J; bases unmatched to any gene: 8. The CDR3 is CASSPQGGGTDTQYF. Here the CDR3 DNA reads TGTGCCAGCAGTCCGCAGGGCGGGGGGACAGATACGCAGTATTTT.

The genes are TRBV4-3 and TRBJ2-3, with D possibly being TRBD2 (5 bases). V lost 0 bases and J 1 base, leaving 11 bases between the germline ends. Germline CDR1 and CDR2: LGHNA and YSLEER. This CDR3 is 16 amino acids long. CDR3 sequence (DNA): TGCGCCAGCAGCCAAGATTCCGCGGGCGGCACAGATACGCAGTATTTT. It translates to CASSQDSAGGTDTQYF.

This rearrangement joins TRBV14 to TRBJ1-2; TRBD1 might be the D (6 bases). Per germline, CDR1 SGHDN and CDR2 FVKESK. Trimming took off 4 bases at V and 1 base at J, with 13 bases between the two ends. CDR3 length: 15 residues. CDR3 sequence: CASSPTGRFNYGYTF. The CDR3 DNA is TGTGCCAGCAGCCCTACAGGGCGTTTTAACTATGGCTACACCTTC. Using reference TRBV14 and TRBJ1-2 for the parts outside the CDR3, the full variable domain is EAGVTQFPSHSVIEKGQTVTLRCDPISGHDNLYWYRRVMGKEIKFLLHFVKESKQDESGMPNNRFLAERTGGTYSTLKVQPAELEDSGVYFCASSPTGRFNYGYTFGSGTRLTVV.

In nucleotides, the CDR3 is TGCGCCAGCAGCCCTACAGGGATCAATGAAAAACTGTTTTTT. Translating gives CASSPTGINEKLFF. The genes are TRBV5-1 and TRBJ1-4, with D possibly matching TRBD1 (6 bases). CDR1 is SGHRS and CDR2 is YFSETQ in the germline V gene. The CDR3 loop spans 14 amino acids. Trimming stripped 4 bases from V and 5 bases from J, with 12 bases between.

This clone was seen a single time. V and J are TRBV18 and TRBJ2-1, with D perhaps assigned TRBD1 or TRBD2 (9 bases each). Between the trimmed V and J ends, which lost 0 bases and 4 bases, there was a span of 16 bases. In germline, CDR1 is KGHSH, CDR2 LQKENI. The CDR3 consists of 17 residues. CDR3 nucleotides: TGTGCCAGCTCACCACCGGCGGGGGGGACAGGGTACAATGAGCAGTTCTTC. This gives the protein CASSPPAGGTGYNEQFF.

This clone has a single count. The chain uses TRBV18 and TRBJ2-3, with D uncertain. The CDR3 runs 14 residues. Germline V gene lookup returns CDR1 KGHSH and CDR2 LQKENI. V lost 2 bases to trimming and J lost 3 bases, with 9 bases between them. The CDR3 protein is CASSPETGTDTQYF. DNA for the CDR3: TGTGCCAGCTCACCAGAAACTGGAACAGATACGCAGTATTTT.

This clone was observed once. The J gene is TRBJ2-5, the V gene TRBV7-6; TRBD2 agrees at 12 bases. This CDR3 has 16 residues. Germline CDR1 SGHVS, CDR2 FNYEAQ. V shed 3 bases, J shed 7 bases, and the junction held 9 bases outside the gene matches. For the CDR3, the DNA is TGTGCCAGCAGCTTGACTAGCGGGAGTGGGATTGTGACCCAGTACTTC. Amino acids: CASSLTSGSGIVTQYF.

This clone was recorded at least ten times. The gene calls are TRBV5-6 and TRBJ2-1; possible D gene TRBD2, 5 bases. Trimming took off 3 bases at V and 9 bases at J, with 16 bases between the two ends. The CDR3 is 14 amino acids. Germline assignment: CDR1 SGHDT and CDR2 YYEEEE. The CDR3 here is CASSSVGEKVEQFF. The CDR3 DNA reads TGTGCCAGCAGCTCCGTCGGGGAGAAGGTTGAGCAGTTCTTC. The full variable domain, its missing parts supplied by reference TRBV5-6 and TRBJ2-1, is DAGVTQSPTHLIKTRGQQVTLRCSPKSGHDTVSWYQQALGQGPQFIFQYYEEEERQRGNFPDRFSGHQFPNYSSELNVNALLLGDSALYLCASSSVGEKVEQFFGPGTRLTVL.

CDR3 nucleotides: TGTGCCAGTTTAAAGCGGGCGCCTCCCTACGAGCAGTACTTC. This encodes CASLKRAPPYEQYF. This chain joins TRBV27 and TRBJ2-7; D is possibly TRBD2 (6 bases). The CDR3 sequence is 14 residues long. V shed 9 bases and J shed 2 bases, with 17 bases lying between them. CDR1 and CDR2 from the germline V gene are MNHEY and SMNVEV (reference sequence).

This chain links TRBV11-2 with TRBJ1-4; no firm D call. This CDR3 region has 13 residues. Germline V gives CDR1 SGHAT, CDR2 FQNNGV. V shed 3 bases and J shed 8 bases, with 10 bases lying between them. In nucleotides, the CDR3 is TGTGCCAGCAGCTTCGCCGGGCGAGAAAAACTGTTTTTT. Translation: CASSFAGREKLFF.

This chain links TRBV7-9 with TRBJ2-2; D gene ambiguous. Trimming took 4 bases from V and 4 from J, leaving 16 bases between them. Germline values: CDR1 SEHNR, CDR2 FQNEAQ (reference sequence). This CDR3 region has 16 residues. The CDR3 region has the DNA TGTGCCAGCAGCTCCCCAGTCGGGCTCTCCACCGGGGAGCTGTTTTTT. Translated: CASSSPVGLSTGELFF.

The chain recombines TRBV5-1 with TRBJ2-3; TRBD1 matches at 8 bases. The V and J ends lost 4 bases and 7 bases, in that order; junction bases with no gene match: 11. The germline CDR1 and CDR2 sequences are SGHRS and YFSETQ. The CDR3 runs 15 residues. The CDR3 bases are TGCGCCAGCAGCCCCCCCGTACAGGGGGGAAATACGCAGTATTTT. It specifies CASSPPVQGGNTQYF.

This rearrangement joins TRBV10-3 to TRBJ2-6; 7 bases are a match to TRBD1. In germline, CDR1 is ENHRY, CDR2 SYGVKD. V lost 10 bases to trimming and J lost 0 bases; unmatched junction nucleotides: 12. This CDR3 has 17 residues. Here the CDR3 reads CATADRADLSGANVLTF. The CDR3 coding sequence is TGTGCCACAGCCGACAGGGCCGACCTCTCTGGGGCCAACGTCCTGACTTTC.

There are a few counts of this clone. CDR3 nucleotides: TGTGCCAGCAGCGCCCCCCAGGGAGGGGAGACCCAGTACTTC. Translation gives CASSAPQGGETQYF. This chain connects TRBV6-1 to TRBJ2-5, with 7 bases lining up with TRBD2. In germline, CDR1 is MNHNS, CDR2 SASEGT. This CDR3 region has 14 residues. Unmatched junction bases numbered 9, after V lost 6 bases and J lost 5 bases.

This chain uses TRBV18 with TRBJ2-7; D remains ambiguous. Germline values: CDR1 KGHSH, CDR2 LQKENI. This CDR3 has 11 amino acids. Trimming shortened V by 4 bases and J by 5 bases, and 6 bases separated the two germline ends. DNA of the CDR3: TGTGCCAGCTCACGACGGGACGAGCAGTACTTC. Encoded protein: CASSRRDEQYF.

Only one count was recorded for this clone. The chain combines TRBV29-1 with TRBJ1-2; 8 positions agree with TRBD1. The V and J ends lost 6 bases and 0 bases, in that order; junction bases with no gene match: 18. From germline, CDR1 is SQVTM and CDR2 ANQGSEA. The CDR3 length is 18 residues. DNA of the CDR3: TGCAGCGTCTACAGGGACAGGTCTTTCTACTTAGCTAACTATGGCTACACCTTC. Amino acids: CSVYRDRSFYLANYGYTF.

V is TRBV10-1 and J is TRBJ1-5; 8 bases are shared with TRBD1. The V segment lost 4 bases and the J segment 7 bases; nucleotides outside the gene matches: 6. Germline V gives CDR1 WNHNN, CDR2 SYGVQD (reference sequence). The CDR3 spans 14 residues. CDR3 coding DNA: TGCGCCAGCAGTGGGACAGGGCAAATACAGCCCCAGCATTTT. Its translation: CASSGTGQIQPQHF.

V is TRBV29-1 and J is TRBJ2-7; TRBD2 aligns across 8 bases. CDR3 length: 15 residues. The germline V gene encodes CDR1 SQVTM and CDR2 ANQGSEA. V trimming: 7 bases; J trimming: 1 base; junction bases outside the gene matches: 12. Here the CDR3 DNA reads TGCAGCGCCCGGGGGGGGCTAGCGGTATCCTACGAGCAGTACTTC. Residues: CSARGGLAVSYEQYF.

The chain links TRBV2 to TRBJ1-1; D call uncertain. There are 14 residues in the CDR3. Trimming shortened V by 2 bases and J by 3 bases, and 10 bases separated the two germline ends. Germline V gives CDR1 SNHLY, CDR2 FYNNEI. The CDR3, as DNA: TGTGCCAGCAGTGAATCGGGAAGAGACACTGAAGCTTTCTTT. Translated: CASSESGRDTEAFF.

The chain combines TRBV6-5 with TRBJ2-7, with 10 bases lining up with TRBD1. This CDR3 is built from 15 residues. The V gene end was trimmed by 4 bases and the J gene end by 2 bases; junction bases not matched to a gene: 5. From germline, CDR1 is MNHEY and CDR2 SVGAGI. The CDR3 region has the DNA TGTGCCAGCAGTTCACCGGGACAGGGGACCTACGAGCAGTACTTC. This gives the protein CASSSPGQGTYEQYF.

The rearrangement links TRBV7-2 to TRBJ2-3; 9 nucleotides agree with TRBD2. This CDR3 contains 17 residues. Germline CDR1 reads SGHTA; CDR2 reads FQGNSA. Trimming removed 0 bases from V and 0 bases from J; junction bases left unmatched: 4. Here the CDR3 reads CASSLAGAGGSTDTQYF. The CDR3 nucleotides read TGTGCCAGCAGCTTAGCCGGCGCGGGAGGGAGCACAGATACGCAGTATTTT.

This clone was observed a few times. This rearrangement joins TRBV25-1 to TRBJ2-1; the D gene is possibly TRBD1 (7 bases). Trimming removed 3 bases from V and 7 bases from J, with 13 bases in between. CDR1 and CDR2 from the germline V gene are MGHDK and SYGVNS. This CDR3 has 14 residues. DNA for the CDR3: TGTGCCAGCAGTGAGGGACTCAGGGGGAATGAGCAGTTCTTC. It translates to CASSEGLRGNEQFF.